The 24 T cell receptor beta chains below come from one sample, sequenced in a study of blood T cell repertoires in COVID-19. Method: immunoSEQ multiplex PCR; TCRdb's copy keeps in-frame clones and lacks some. Altogether 250,000 to 350,000 clones are present, 65% to 85% being singletons, with the ten largest covering about 1.5%. Sequenced: peripheral blood. All receptors come from a human donor with COVID-19, enrolled during active disease. The donor label of this sample is uncertain.

The chain couples TRBV28 to TRBJ1-4; weak D call: TRBD1 (5 bases). V was pared by 0 bases and J by 4 bases, with 6 bases between. This CDR3 is 14 amino acids long. Germline V gene sequence: CDR1 MDHEN, CDR2 SYDVKM. CDR3 sequence reads: CASSLWQGNEKLFF. The CDR3 region has the DNA TGTGCCAGCAGTTTATGGCAGGGTAATGAAAAACTGTTTTTT.

J is TRBJ2-1 and V is TRBV30; D possibly corresponds to TRBD2 (5 bases). The CDR3 length is 14 residues. V was trimmed by 1 base and J by 3 bases, leaving 10 bases between them. The germline gives CDR1 GTSNPN, CDR2 SVGIG (reference sequence). The CDR3 DNA reads TGTGCCTGGAGTGGGTCGGGGATCTACAATGAGCAGTTCTTC. Translation gives CAWSGSGIYNEQFF.

J is TRBJ1-4 and V is TRBV19; no clear D. Germline CDR1 reads LNHDA; CDR2 reads SQIVND (reference sequence). V was cut by 7 bases and J by 8 bases, with 14 bases left in between. This CDR3 is built from 13 residues. The CDR3 region is CASISSHTEKLFF. The CDR3 bases are TGTGCCAGTATATCCAGTCACACCGAAAAACTGTTTTTT.

This rearrangement joins TRBV4-2 to TRBJ2-3; 10 nucleotides align to TRBD2. V lost 6 bases and J lost 4; bases outside the gene matches: 10. CDR3 size: 16 residues. Per germline, CDR1 LGHNA and CDR2 YNFKEQ. The CDR3 region has the DNA TGTGCCAGCAGGGAGATAGCGGGAGGCCGGGCAGATACGCAGTATTTT. Protein product: CASREIAGGRADTQYF.

V usage is TRBV6-2 or TRBV6-3 and J usage is TRBJ2-3; unclear D gene. Trimming shortened V by 0 bases and J by 0 bases, and 7 bases separated the two germline ends. CDR3 size: 15 residues. Germline V gene data show CDR1 as MNHEY and CDR2 as SVGEGT. The CDR3 DNA follows: TGTGCCAGCAGTTACTCCACAGCTAGCACAGATACGCAGTATTTT. Its protein product is CASSYSTASTDTQYF.

The chain recombines TRBV11-2 with TRBJ2-1; 8 bases agree with TRBD1. The V segment lost 5 bases and the J segment 6 bases; nucleotides outside the gene matches: 3. Per the germline V gene, CDR1 is SGHAT and CDR2 is FQNNGV. The CDR3 loop spans 13 amino acids. CDR3 residues: CASSPGQVNEQFF. In DNA form, the CDR3 reads TGTGCCAGCAGCCCGGGACAGGTCAATGAGCAGTTCTTC.

The genes are TRBV28 and TRBJ1-4; 8 nucleotides agree with TRBD1. This CDR3 is 17 amino acids long. The germline gives CDR1 MDHEN, CDR2 SYDVKM. V dropped 2 bases and J dropped 6; count of bases not matched to a gene: 11. The CDR3 reads CASSLGQGRDFYEKLFF. CDR3 sequence (DNA): TGTGCCAGCAGTTTAGGACAGGGAAGGGACTTTTATGAAAAACTGTTTTTT. Full variable domain (outside the CDR3, taken from reference TRBV28 and TRBJ1-4): DVKVTQSSRYLVKRTGEKVFLECVQDMDHENMFWYRQDPGLGLRLIYFSYDVKMKEKGDIPEGYSVSREKKERFSLILESASTNQTSMYLCASSLGQGRDFYEKLFFGSGTQLSVL.

This clone has a single count. J is TRBJ2-3 and V is TRBV5-1, with 8 bases identical to TRBD1. The V gene's germline CDR1 is SGHRS and CDR2 YFSETQ. This CDR3 has 15 residues. The ends lost 6 bases at V and 2 bases at J; junction bases unmatched: 8. The CDR3 reads CASTRDRIATDTQYF. For the CDR3, the DNA is TGCGCCAGCACCCGGGACAGGATAGCCACAGATACGCAGTATTTT.

The chain recombines TRBV7-9 with TRBJ2-2; D is uncertain. The germline V and J ends were trimmed by 1 base and 6 bases, with 9 bases remaining between them. This CDR3 is 14 amino acids long. Looked up from germline, CDR1 is SEHNR and CDR2 is FQNEAQ (reference sequence). The CDR3 sequence: CASSLGTLAGELFF. The CDR3 region has the DNA TGTGCCAGCAGCTTAGGCACCTTAGCCGGGGAGCTGTTTTTT.

The V and J genes are TRBV28 and TRBJ2-1; 11 bases align to TRBD2. Trimming removed 4 bases from V and 8 bases from J; junction bases left unmatched: 10. The length of the CDR3 is 16 residues. The germline CDR1 and CDR2 sequences are MDHEN and SYDVKM. In DNA form, the CDR3 reads TGTGCCAGCAGTTCTCCAGGTAGCGGGAGGGTGGATGAGCAGTTCTTC. Translating gives CASSSPGSGRVDEQFF. Full variable domain (outside the CDR3, taken from reference TRBV28 and TRBJ2-1): DVKVTQSSRYLVKRTGEKVFLECVQDMDHENMFWYRQDPGLGLRLIYFSYDVKMKEKGDIPEGYSVSREKKERFSLILESASTNQTSMYLCASSSPGSGRVDEQFFGPGTRLTVL.

The count of this clone is one. The chain is built from TRBV18 and TRBJ1-2, with D hard to call. Germline V gives CDR1 KGHSH, CDR2 LQKENI. Deletions cut 4 bases from V and 7 bases from J, with 10 bases between. The CDR3 has 12 amino acids. The CDR3 is CASSQEEGGYTF. The CDR3 DNA reads as TGTGCCAGCTCACAAGAAGAGGGTGGCTACACCTTC.

The V call is TRBV30, the J call TRBJ1-4; no clear D. CDR3 length equals 13 residues. The V end was cut by 2 bases, the J end by 11 bases, with 15 bases between. From germline, CDR1 is GTSNPN and CDR2 SVGIG (reference sequence). CDR3 in amino acids: CAWSPRFYGKLFF. In nucleotides, the CDR3 is TGTGCCTGGAGTCCGCGATTCTACGGGAAACTGTTTTTT.

The rearrangement links TRBV9 to TRBJ1-6, with 7 bases fitting TRBD1. The germline V gene has CDR1 SGDLS and CDR2 YYNGEE. Unmatched junction bases numbered 5, after V lost 3 bases and J lost 5 bases. The CDR3 consists of 15 residues. CDR3 protein: CASSARTGDNSPLHF. The CDR3 DNA reads as TGTGCCAGCAGCGCTCGGACAGGAGATAATTCACCCCTCCACTTT.

The chain carries TRBV24-1 and TRBJ1-5, with no clear D. V was trimmed by 4 bases and J by 3 bases, leaving 9 bases between them. CDR1 is KGHDR, CDR2 SFDVKD, per germline. The CDR3 covers 14 residues. CDR3 nucleotides: TGTGCCACCAGTGACCAGGCCTACAATCAGCCCCAGCATTTT. Its translation is CATSDQAYNQPQHF.

The chain carries TRBV27 and TRBJ2-2; a possible D gene is TRBD1 (7 bases). With 10 bases removed from V and 4 bases from J, the gap between germline ends came to 13 bases. The CDR3 has 13 amino acids. Germline assignment: CDR1 MNHEY and CDR2 SMNVEV (reference sequence). CDR3 nucleotides: TGTGCCACCGGAGGGACAGCCACCGGGGAGCTGTTTTTT. The encoded protein is CATGGTATGELFF.

This clone was counted once. The rearrangement uses TRBV7-9 and TRBJ2-3; possible D gene TRBD2, 6 bases. V gave up 4 bases and J gave up 3 bases, with 14 bases separating them. Looked up from germline, CDR1 is SEHNR and CDR2 is FQNEAQ (reference sequence). The length of the CDR3 is 15 residues. CDR3 in amino acids: CASSSGGMPTDTQYF. CDR3 bases: TGTGCCAGCAGCTCTGGGGGGATGCCGACAGATACGCAGTATTTT.

The chain joins TRBV7-2 to TRBJ2-7, with a tentative D call TRBD2 (7 bases). V was clipped by 3 bases and J by 2 bases, with 20 bases between them. The CDR3 loop spans 17 amino acids. Germline assignment: CDR1 SGHTA and CDR2 FQGNSA. CDR3 nucleotide sequence: TGTGCCAGCAGCTTCGCCTTCGGGGGCGGGAGACCCTACGAGCAGTACTTC. This encodes CASSFAFGGGRPYEQYF.

This CDR3 is CSVAQGAEEKLFF. CDR3 sequence (DNA): TGCAGCGTTGCACAGGGGGCTGAGGAAAAACTGTTTTTT. The chain recombines TRBV29-1 with TRBJ1-4; TRBD1 matches at 9 bases. The CDR3 spans 13 residues. After removal of 4 bases from V and 8 bases from J, the junction contained 5 bases not matched to a gene. CDR1 is SQVTM, CDR2 ANQGSEA, per germline. Full variable domain (remainder filled in from reference TRBV29-1 and TRBJ1-4): SAVISQKPSRDICQRGTSLTIQCQVDSQVTMMFWYRQQPGQSLTLIATANQGSEATYESGFVIDKFPISRPNLTFSTLTVSNMSPEDSSIYLCSVAQGAEEKLFFGSGTQLSVL.

The chain couples TRBV6-5 to TRBJ2-1, with 10 bases aligning to TRBD2. Germline lookup yields CDR1 MNHEY and CDR2 SVGAGI. The trim removed 6 bases at V and 4 bases at J, leaving 6 bases unmatched. The CDR3 has 15 residues. CDR3 amino acids: CASSLAGGRYNEQFF. The CDR3 coding sequence is TGTGCCAGCAGCTTAGCGGGAGGAAGGTACAATGAGCAGTTCTTC.

Concerning this clone itself: Other DNA sequences in the sample encode the same CDR3. CDR3 coding DNA: TGTGCCAGTAGGGCATCCACAGGGATCTCCTACGAGCAGTACTTC. Protein: CASRASTGISYEQYF. The chain joins TRBV28 to TRBJ2-7; tentatively, D is TRBD1 (6 bases). CDR1 is MDHEN and CDR2 is SYDVKM in the germline V gene. Trimming took 9 bases from V and 0 from J, leaving 18 bases between them. The CDR3 loop spans 15 amino acids. The whole variable domain, filled in from reference TRBV28 and TRBJ2-7, reads DVKVTQSSRYLVKRTGEKVFLECVQDMDHENMFWYRQDPGLGLRLIYFSYDVKMKEKGDIPEGYSVSREKKERFSLILESASTNQTSMYLCASRASTGISYEQYFGPGTRLTVT.

V and J are TRBV5-1 and TRBJ2-5; 8 nucleotides match TRBD2. The junction had 5 bases not matched to a gene; V was cut back by 4 bases and J by 0 bases. In germline, CDR1 is SGHRS, CDR2 YFSETQ. The CDR3 is 15 residues long. CDR3 nucleotides: TGCGCCAGCAGCCGAACTAGCGGCTACCAAGAGACCCAGTACTTC. Protein: CASSRTSGYQETQYF.

The chain uses TRBV19 and TRBJ1-2; TRBD1 agrees at 7 bases. CDR1 is LNHDA and CDR2 is SQIVND in the germline V gene (reference sequence). The junction had 6 bases not matched to a gene; V was cut back by 4 bases and J by 4 bases. The length of the CDR3 is 14 residues. This CDR3 is CASSTAGTVYGYTF. CDR3 bases: TGTGCCAGTAGTACGGCCGGGACAGTCTATGGCTACACCTTC.

The rearrangement joins TRBV7-3 to TRBJ2-1; the D gene is possibly TRBD2 (5 bases). Germline assignment: CDR1 SGHTA and CDR2 FQGTGA. The germline V and J ends were trimmed by 2 bases and 7 bases, with 12 bases remaining between them. The CDR3 runs to 14 residues. The CDR3 DNA follows: TGTGCCAGCAGCTTATCGGCTAGCAGGAATGAGCAGTTCTTC. As protein: CASSLSASRNEQFF.

This clone appeared a few times. The rearrangement joins TRBV27 to TRBJ1-1, with TRBD1 identical over 8 bases. Looked up from germline, CDR1 is MNHEY and CDR2 is SMNVEV (reference sequence). V shed 4 bases, J shed 2 bases, and the junction held 15 bases outside the gene matches. This CDR3 has 18 amino acids. This CDR3 is CASSSRTGWPSFNTEAFF. As DNA, the CDR3 is TGTGCCAGCAGTTCCAGGACAGGGTGGCCCTCTTTCAACACTGAAGCTTTCTTT.